This T cell receptor (beta chain) stems from a study of CD8+ T cells in alopecia areata. As for the study in general: The drug, tofacitinib, lasted 6 to 18 months, followed by 6 months off drug. Study-wide findings and caveats: A great number of expanded lesional clones endured in scalp and blood during tofacitinib.

In germline, CDR1 is MNHEY, CDR2 SMNVEV (reference sequence). V dropped 3 bases and J dropped 8 bases, with 13 bases sitting between them. The CDR3 totals 13 residues. This sample's treatment: oral pan-JAK inhibitor, 5-10 mg twice daily. The study team obtained lesional scalp punch biopsies and peripheral blood from alopecia areata patients. Sequencing used cDNA as its template, made by extracting RNA and reverse transcribing it. Profiled with immunoSEQ multiplex PCR; TCRdb holds only in-frame clones, not every one. This sample has a few hundred thousand clones; more than 55% occur once, and the top ten carry approximately 1.2%. On this clone: Its antigen is as yet unknown.

This chain links TRBV27 with TRBJ1-2; the D gene is possibly TRBD1 (6 bases). The source of this sequence is a human donor with alopecia areata. This sample comprised CD4+ T cells sorted from blood, obtained around week 46, from a patient treated with tofacitinib. The CDR3 sequence is CASSFGGARGYTF. Here the CDR3 DNA reads TGTGCCAGCAGTTTTGGGGGGGCCAGGGGCTACACCTTC.